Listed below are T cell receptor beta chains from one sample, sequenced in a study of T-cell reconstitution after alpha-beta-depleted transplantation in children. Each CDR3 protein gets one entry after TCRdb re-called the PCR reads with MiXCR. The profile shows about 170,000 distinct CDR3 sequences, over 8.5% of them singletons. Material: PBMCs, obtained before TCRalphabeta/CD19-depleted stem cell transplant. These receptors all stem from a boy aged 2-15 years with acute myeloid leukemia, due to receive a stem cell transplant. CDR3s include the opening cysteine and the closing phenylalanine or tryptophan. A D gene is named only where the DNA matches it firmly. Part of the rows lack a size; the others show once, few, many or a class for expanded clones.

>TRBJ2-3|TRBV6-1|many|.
CASSDSPFSTDTQYF
TGTGCCAGCAGTGACAGTCCCTTTTCCACAGATACGCAGTATTTT
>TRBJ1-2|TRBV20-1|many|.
CSARTGQHYGYTF
TGCAGTGCTAGGACAGGCCAACACTATGGCTACACCTTC
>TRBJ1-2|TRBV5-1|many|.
CASSLDGHNYGYTF
TGCGCCAGCAGCTTGGACGGACATAACTATGGCTACACCTTC
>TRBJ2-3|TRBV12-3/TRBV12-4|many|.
CASSFISTDTQYF
TGTGCCAGCAGTTTTATCAGCACAGATACGCAGTATTTT
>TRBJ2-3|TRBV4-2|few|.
CASSQEAGAASTDTQYF
TGTGCCAGCAGCCAAGAGGCGGGGGCGGCTAGCACAGATACGCAGTATTTT
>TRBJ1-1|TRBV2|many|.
CAYLGRGPAALF
TGTGCCTATCTGGGGAGGGGCCCAGCGGCTCTCTTT
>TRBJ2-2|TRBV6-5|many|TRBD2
CASSYKAGGGTGELFF
TGTGCCAGCAGTTACAAAGCGGGAGGGGGTACCGGGGAGCTGTTTTTT
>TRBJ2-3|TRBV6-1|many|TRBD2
CASGGLDTDTQYF
TGTGCCAGCGGGGGACTAGACACAGATACGCAGTATTTT
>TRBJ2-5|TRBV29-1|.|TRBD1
CSVAGGQGGLETQYF
TGCAGCGTTGCAGGGGGACAGGGAGGTTTAGAGACCCAGTACTTC
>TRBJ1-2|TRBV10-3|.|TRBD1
CAPGTDINYGYTF
TGTGCCCCCGGGACAGATATTAACTATGGCTACACCTTC
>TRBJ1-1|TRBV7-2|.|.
CASSTSAAGTEAFF
TGTGCCAGCAGCACCTCAGCGGCAGGCACTGAAGCTTTCTTT
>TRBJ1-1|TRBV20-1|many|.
CSARRDLNTEAFF
TGCAGTGCTAGAAGGGACCTGAACACTGAAGCTTTCTTT
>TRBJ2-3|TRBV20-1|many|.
CSARASLWDTQYF
TGCAGTGCTAGAGCCTCCTTGTGGGATACGCAGTATTTT
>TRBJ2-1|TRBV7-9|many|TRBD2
CASSSPTSGIYNEQFF
TGTGCCAGCAGCTCTCCCACTAGCGGGATTTACAATGAGCAGTTCTTC
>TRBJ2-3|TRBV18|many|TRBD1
CASSTTGTGVPDTQYF
TGTGCCAGCTCAACTACCGGGACAGGGGTTCCAGATACGCAGTATTTT
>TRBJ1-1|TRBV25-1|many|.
CASSDPAGGVDRTEAFF
TGTGCCAGCAGTGACCCTGCCGGGGGGGTGGATCGGACTGAAGCTTTCTTT
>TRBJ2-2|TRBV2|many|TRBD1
CASKVSAGGPGELFF
TGTGCCAGCAAGGTCTCGGCAGGGGGCCCCGGGGAGCTGTTTTTT
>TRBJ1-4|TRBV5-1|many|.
CASSQTQNANEKLFF
TGCGCCAGCAGCCAGACCCAGAATGCTAATGAAAAACTGTTTTTT
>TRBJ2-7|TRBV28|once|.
CASTQPGYEQYF
TGTGCCAGCACCCAACCCGGCTACGAGCAGTACTTC
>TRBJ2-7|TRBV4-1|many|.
CASSHPGSLREQYF
TGCGCCAGCAGCCATCCGGGCTCCTTAAGAGAGCAGTACTTC
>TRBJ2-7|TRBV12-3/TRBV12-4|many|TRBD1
CASSPGQGISEQYF
TGTGCCAGCAGCCCGGGACAGGGGATTTCCGAGCAGTACTTC
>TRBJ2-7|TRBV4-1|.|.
CASSQDKAKSYEQYF
TGCGCCAGCAGCCAAGATAAGGCCAAGTCCTACGAGCAGTACTTC
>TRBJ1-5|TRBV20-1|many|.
CSARGGLGNQPQHF
TGCAGTGCTAGGGGCGGGCTGGGCAATCAGCCCCAGCATTTT
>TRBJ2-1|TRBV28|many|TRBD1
CASSLWRTGYEQFF
TGTGCCAGCAGTTTATGGCGGACAGGGTACGAGCAGTTCTTC
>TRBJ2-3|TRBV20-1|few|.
CSASRSGPKDTQYF
TGCAGTGCTAGTAGATCGGGGCCCAAAGATACGCAGTATTTT
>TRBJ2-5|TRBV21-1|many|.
CASNLIGLAGGRETQYF
TGTGCCAGCAACCTTATCGGACTAGCGGGAGGTAGAGAGACCCAGTACTTC
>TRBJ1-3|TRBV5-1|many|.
CASSLAGDGSGNTIYF
TGCGCCAGCAGCTTGGCCGGGGACGGCTCTGGAAACACCATATATTTT
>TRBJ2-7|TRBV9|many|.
CASSERESTFYSYEQYF
TGTGCCAGCAGCGAACGAGAAAGTACCTTTTACTCCTACGAGCAGTACTTC
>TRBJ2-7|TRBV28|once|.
CASIATGPYEQYF
TGTGCCAGCATCGCGACTGGCCCCTACGAGCAATACTTC
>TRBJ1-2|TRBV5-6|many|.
CASSSLSVVYGYTF
TGTGCCAGCAGCTCCCTTTCGGTGGTCTATGGCTACACCTTC
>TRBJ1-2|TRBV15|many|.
CATSRDRWNGYTF
TGTGCCACCAGCAGAGATCGTTGGAATGGCTACACCTTC
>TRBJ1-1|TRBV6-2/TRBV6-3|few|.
CASSYTHRAEAFF
TGTGCCAGCAGTTACACCCACAGGGCCGAAGCTTTCTTT
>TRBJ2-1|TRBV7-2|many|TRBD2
CASSPGLVNEQFF
TGTGCCAGCAGCCCGGGACTAGTGAATGAGCAGTTCTTC
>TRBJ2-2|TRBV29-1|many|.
CSVEDANTGELFF
TGCAGCGTTGAGGACGCGAACACCGGGGAGCTGTTTTTT
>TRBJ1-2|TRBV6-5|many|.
CASSYDLAGYTF
TGTGCCAGCAGTTACGACTTGGCTGGCTACACCTTC
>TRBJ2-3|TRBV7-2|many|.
CASSFNGDTQYF
TGTGCCAGCAGCTTTAATGGGGATACGCAGTATTTT
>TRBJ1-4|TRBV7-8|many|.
CASSPARVATNEKLFF
TGTGCCAGCAGCCCGGCCCGCGTTGCAACTAATGAAAAACTGTTTTTT
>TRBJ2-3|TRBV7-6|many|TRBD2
CASSFGGGGADTQYF
TGTGCCAGCAGCTTCGGCGGGGGAGGGGCAGATACGCAGTATTTT
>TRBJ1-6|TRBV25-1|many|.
CASRGTPYNSPLHF
TGTGCCAGCAGGGGGACGCCTTATAATTCACCCCTCCACTTT
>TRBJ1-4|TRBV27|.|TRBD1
CASSVQGDEKLFF
TGTGCCAGCAGCGTACAGGGGGATGAAAAACTGTTTTTT
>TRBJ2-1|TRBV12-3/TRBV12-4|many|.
CASRPKGTYNEQFF
TGTGCCAGCAGACCAAAAGGGACCTACAATGAGCAGTTCTTC
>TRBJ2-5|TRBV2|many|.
CASSGWETQYF
TGTGCCAGCAGTGGATGGGAGACCCAGTACTTC
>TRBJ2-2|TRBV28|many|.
CASSWPANTGELFF
TGTGCCAGCAGTTGGCCAGCGAACACCGGGGAGCTGTTTTTT
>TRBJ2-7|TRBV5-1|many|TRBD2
CASSASGAGLSEQYF
TGCGCCAGCAGCGCCAGCGGGGCAGGGTTGTCCGAGCAGTACTTC
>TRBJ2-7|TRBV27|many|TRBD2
CASSLFGGRVYEQYF
TGTGCCAGCAGTTTATTCGGCGGGAGAGTATACGAGCAGTACTTC
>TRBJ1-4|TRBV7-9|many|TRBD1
CASSTGQRLEKLFF
TGTGCCAGCAGCACGGGACAGAGACTTGAAAAACTGTTTTTT
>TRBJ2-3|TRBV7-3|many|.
CASSFDSSSTDTQYF
TGTGCCAGCAGCTTTGACTCCTCTAGCACAGATACGCAGTATTTT
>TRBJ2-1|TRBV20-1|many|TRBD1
CLWTGSDEQFF
TGCCTTTGGACAGGGAGCGATGAGCAGTTCTTC
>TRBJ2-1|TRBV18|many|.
CASSPSAREQFF
TGTGCCAGCTCACCCTCAGCTCGTGAGCAGTTCTTC
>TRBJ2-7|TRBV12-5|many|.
CASGLVEGRRYEQYF
TGTGCTAGTGGTTTGGTAGAGGGGCGAAGATACGAGCAGTACTTC
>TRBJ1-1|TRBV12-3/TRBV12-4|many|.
CASSLARNLNTEAFF
TGTGCCAGCAGTTTAGCGAGGAACTTGAACACTGAAGCTTTCTTT
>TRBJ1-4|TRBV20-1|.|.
CSAHINEKLFF
TGCAGTGCTCACATAAATGAAAAACTGTTTTTT
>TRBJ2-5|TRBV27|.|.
CASSPVWRSGNLQETQYF
TGTGCCAGCAGCCCAGTATGGCGTTCCGGGAACCTCCAAGAGACCCAGTACTTC